This T cell receptor (beta chain) derives from a study of cytomegalovirus exposure and HLA in healthy donors. Study-level findings and limits: A missense variant in DCLRE1C was later tied to TCR beta V- and J-gene trimming. Earlier findings revealed that most TCR beta V segments proved productive either about 90% or about 30% of the time.

Use of 60 Vbeta and 13 Jbeta primers characterized the PCR. Some clones are missing from TCRdb's copy, which holds only in-frame ones; the method was immunoSEQ multiplex PCR. The table lists about 130,000 clones, with approximately 1.7% in the top ten. With 4 bases removed from V and 4 bases from J, the gap between germline ends came to 11 bases. The CDR3 runs 13 residues. CDR1 is SGDLS and CDR2 is YYNGEE in the germline V gene. About this clone itself: The antigen is not known.

The receptor was derived from a man in his late teens or twenties in good health and CMV-seronegative. The chain carries TRBV9 and TRBJ1-1; no clear D. The specimen was PBMCs. The CDR3 sequence: CASSRSWSTEAFF. The CDR3 bases are TGTGCCAGCAGCCGATCCTGGAGCACTGAAGCTTTCTTT.